This T cell receptor (beta chain) is from a study of blood T cell repertoires in COVID-19. Some clones are missing from TCRdb's copy, which holds only in-frame ones; the method was immunoSEQ multiplex PCR. Among roughly 200,000 clones listed, 88% were seen once. Germline CDR1 is KGHSH and CDR2 is LQKENI. CDR3 length: 17 amino acids. J lost 0 bases, V lost 6 bases, and 12 bases had no gene match. V gene TRBV18 combines with J gene TRBJ2-3; the match to TRBD2 covers 7 bases. Sequences were obtained from peripheral blood. The source of this sequence is a man between 18 and 29 years old with active or convalescent COVID-19. The CDR3 DNA reads TGTGCCAGCTCTCCGATTCCGGGACTACCTAGCACAGATACGCAGTATTTT. Its protein is CASSPIPGLPSTDTQYF.